This TCR beta chain was sequenced in a study of OX40 agonist ivuxolimab in advanced cancers. Study at large: The patients' treatment was ivuxolimab, an agonistic anti-OX40 (CD134) antibody. People who had prior anti-PD-1, anti-PD-L1 or anti-CTLA-4 therapy could take part, and around 39% had some. Melanoma, hepatocellular carcinoma, head and neck or renal cell cancer occurred in dose-escalation patients.

Samples of blood were obtained at baseline, on cycle 4 day 1, and on cycle 7 day 1. TCRdb keeps only in-frame clones here, not all; method: immunoSEQ multiplex PCR. The table records 60,000 to 90,000 clones, under 95% of them present only once. This CDR3 region has 16 residues. Germline V lookup: CDR1 MDHEN, CDR2 SYDVKM. V shed 6 bases, J shed 5 bases, and the junction held 8 bases outside the gene matches. The TCR was taken from an adult with an advanced solid tumor such as melanoma, head and neck, liver or kidney cancer. The chain employs TRBV28 and TRBJ2-1, with 12 nucleotides matching TRBD2. The input for sequencing was CD4+ or CD8+ T cells sorted from blood, taken in a trial of the OX40 agonist ivuxolimab. The CDR3 loop reads CASSQGLAGIHNEQFF. The CDR3 nucleotides are TGTGCCAGCAGCCAAGGACTAGCGGGAATCCACAATGAGCAGTTCTTC.